A selection of T cell receptor beta chains follows, all from one sample in a study of blood T cell repertoires in COVID-19. The assay was immunoSEQ multiplex PCR, and TCRdb's table has in-frame clones only and misses some. This sample has over 110,000 clones, with around nine tenths found just once. Sequences were obtained from peripheral blood. These TCRs come from a woman aged 50 to 65 with acute or convalescent COVID-19. Both conserved end residues are part of each CDR3. D genes are given only for firm matches. Some rows have no size entry. The others give once, few or many, or a class for an expanded clone.

d_call,clone_size,v_call,j_call,cdr3_nt,cdr3_aa
-,-,TRBV5-1,TRBJ2-5,TGCGCCAGCAGCTTGGTTTCAGGCGACCAAGAGACCCAGTACTTC,CASSLVSGDQETQYF
-,-,TRBV5-1,TRBJ2-7,TGCGCCAGCGCCAACTTCGACGAGCAGTACTTC,CASANFDEQYF
-,-,TRBV5-4,TRBJ1-1,TGTGCCAGCAGCTCCGGGAGGGGTCGGGGCGCGGGGACTGAAGCTTTCTTT,CASSSGRGRGAGTEAFF
-,-,TRBV5-6,TRBJ2-3,TGTGCCAGCAGACCGACTAGCACAGATACGCAGTATTTT,CASRPTSTDTQYF
-,-,TRBV28,TRBJ2-7,TGTGCCAGCCATGGCGGGGGCCTCTACGAGCAGTACTTC,CASHGGGLYEQYF
-,-,TRBV5-1,TRBJ1-2,TGCGCCAGCAGCTTGTCCCCGCAGGGGAAGTATGGCTACACCTTC,CASSLSPQGKYGYTF
-,-,TRBV3-1/TRBV3-2,TRBJ1-4,TGTGCCAGCAGCTCCGGATCGGGATCGGTTAATGAAAAACTGTTTTTT,CASSSGSGSVNEKLFF
TRBD2,-,TRBV10-3,TRBJ2-2,TGTGCCAGTCGGACTAGCGGCAACCCCTCGAACACCGGGGAGCTGTTTTTT,CASRTSGNPSNTGELFF
TRBD1,-,TRBV5-1,TRBJ2-1,TGCGCCAGCAGCACTGGACAGGGGTTCAATGAGCAGTTCTTC,CASSTGQGFNEQFF
TRBD1,-,TRBV27,TRBJ1-5,TGTGCCAGCACTCCAGTGGGACAGGGAGTTATACAGCCCCAGCATTTT,CASTPVGQGVIQPQHF
-,once,TRBV5-6,TRBJ2-2,TGTGCCAGCAGCTGGGGGCCAGACAGCAACACCGGGGAGCTGTTTTTT,CASSWGPDSNTGELFF
-,-,TRBV7-3,TRBJ1-2,TGTGCCAGCAGCTTAATGCAGGGTTCTGGCTACACCTTC,CASSLMQGSGYTF
TRBD2,-,TRBV6-5,TRBJ2-5,TGTGCCAGCAGTTCCCTAGCGGGTCGAGAGACCCAGTACTTC,CASSSLAGRETQYF
TRBD1,-,TRBV5-6,TRBJ1-5,TGTGCCAGCAGCTTGGCAGGGGGCGGAGGGCCCCAGCATTTT,CASSLAGGGGPQHF
-,-,TRBV4-2,TRBJ1-6,TGTGCCAGCAGCCAAGAAAGGGGAAGCTCCTATAATTCACCCCTCCACTTT,CASSQERGSSYNSPLHF
-,-,TRBV5-1,TRBJ1-1,TGCGCCAGCAGCTTCCAGGGAGGCACTGAAGCTTTCTTT,CASSFQGGTEAFF
TRBD1,once,TRBV7-2,TRBJ2-3,TGTGCCAGCAGCTATCAGGGGGCAGGGGGGCCAGATACGCAGTATTTT,CASSYQGAGGPDTQYF
-,-,TRBV5-1,TRBJ1-2,TGCGCCAGCAGCTTGGCTCGGGGGTACTATGGCTACACCTTC,CASSLARGYYGYTF
-,-,TRBV15,TRBJ1-1,TGTGCCACCAGCAGCGATTACAGGGTCACTGAAGCTTTCTTT,CATSSDYRVTEAFF
TRBD1,-,TRBV2,TRBJ1-1,TGTGCCAGCAGGGGGGACAGGGTATGGACTGAAGCTTTCTTT,CASRGDRVWTEAFF
TRBD2,-,TRBV5-4,TRBJ2-7,TGTGCCAGCAGCAAGGGACTAGCCTACGAGCAGTACTTC,CASSKGLAYEQYF
-,-,TRBV29-1,TRBJ1-2,TGCAGCGCCTGGGAGGATGGCTACACCTTC,CSAWEDGYTF
TRBD1,-,TRBV5-4,TRBJ1-3,TGTGCCAGCAGTTTGGACAGGGACTCTGGAAACACCATATATTTT,CASSLDRDSGNTIYF
-,-,TRBV20-1,TRBJ2-5,TGCAGTGCTGCGAAAGAGACCCAGTACTTC,CSAAKETQYF
-,few,TRBV13,TRBJ1-2,TGTGCCAGCAGCTTAACCGGGAACTATGGCTACACCTTC,CASSLTGNYGYTF
TRBD2,-,TRBV7-8,TRBJ2-3,TGTGCCAGCAGCTTAGCGGGATGGGGGACTAGCGGGACCACAGATACGCAGTATTTT,CASSLAGWGTSGTTDTQYF
-,-,TRBV19,TRBJ2-7,TGTGCCAGTAGTATACGGGACTTCTCCTACGAGCAGTACTTC,CASSIRDFSYEQYF
-,-,TRBV19,TRBJ2-7,TGTGCCAGTAGTAGCCACTCAAAACTCTACGAGCAGTACTTC,CASSSHSKLYEQYF
TRBD2,-,TRBV27,TRBJ2-1,TGTGCCAGCAGTTCACCGGGACTAGCGGGAGGGCCGATCGACAATGAGCAGTTCTTC,CASSSPGLAGGPIDNEQFF
-,-,TRBV6-5,TRBJ1-1,TGTGCCAGCAGTTCCCAGGGTTCGGTCAACACTGAAGCTTTCTTT,CASSSQGSVNTEAFF
-,-,TRBV30,TRBJ1-5,TGTGCCTGGAGTTTCTCTTGGAGGGCAGGTCGGCAAAATCAGCCCCAGCATTTT,CAWSFSWRAGRQNQPQHF
-,-,TRBV28,TRBJ2-7,TGTGCCAGCAGTATCCCTTGGCCCTACGAGCAGTACTTC,CASSIPWPYEQYF
TRBD1,few,TRBV3-1/TRBV3-2,TRBJ1-2,TGTGCCAGCAGCCGGGGGACAGGGGGCTTAATGTCTGGCTACACCTTC,CASSRGTGGLMSGYTF
TRBD2,-,TRBV5-1,TRBJ2-7,TGCGCCAGCAGCCCCCCCAGACTAGCGGGAAGGGACGAGCAGTACTTC,CASSPPRLAGRDEQYF
-,-,TRBV11-2,TRBJ1-1,TGTGCCAGCAGCGCGCAGCAGGGGTTGGGAACTGAAGCTTTCTTT,CASSAQQGLGTEAFF
-,-,TRBV25-1,TRBJ1-2,TGTGCCAGCTATTTTCGCGGTGGCGGCTACACCTTC,CASYFRGGGYTF
TRBD1,-,TRBV27,TRBJ1-4,TGTGCCAGCAGTTTCGGGGACAGACCTAATGAAAAACTGTTTTTT,CASSFGDRPNEKLFF
-,-,TRBV7-9,TRBJ1-2,TGTGCCAGCAGCAGAACAGGGACGGACTATGGCTACACCTTC,CASSRTGTDYGYTF
-,-,TRBV12-3/TRBV12-4,TRBJ1-2,TGTGCCAGCAGATCAGGGAGGGATTACACCTTC,CASRSGRDYTF
TRBD2,-,TRBV14,TRBJ2-7,TGTGCCAGCAGCCAGGGTCGGGGGGCCTACGAGCAGTACTTC,CASSQGRGAYEQYF
TRBD1,-,TRBV5-8,TRBJ2-7,TGTGCCAGCAGCTTCTACGGACAGGTATACGAGCAGTACTTC,CASSFYGQVYEQYF